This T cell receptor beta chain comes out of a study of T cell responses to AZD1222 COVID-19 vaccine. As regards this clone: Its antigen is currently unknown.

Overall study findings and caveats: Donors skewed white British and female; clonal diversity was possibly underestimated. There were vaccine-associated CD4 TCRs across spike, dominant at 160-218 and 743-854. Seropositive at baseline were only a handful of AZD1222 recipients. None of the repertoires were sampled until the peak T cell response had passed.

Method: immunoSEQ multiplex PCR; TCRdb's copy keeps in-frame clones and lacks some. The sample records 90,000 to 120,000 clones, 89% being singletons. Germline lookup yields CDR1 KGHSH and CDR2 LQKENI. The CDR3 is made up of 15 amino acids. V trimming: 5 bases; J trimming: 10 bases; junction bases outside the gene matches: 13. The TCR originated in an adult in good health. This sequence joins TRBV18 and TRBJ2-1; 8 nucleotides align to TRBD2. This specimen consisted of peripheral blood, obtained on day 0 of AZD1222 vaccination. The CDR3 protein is CASSGVREGLGEQFF. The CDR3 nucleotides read TGTGCCAGCTCAGGAGTACGGGAGGGCCTCGGAGAGCAGTTCTTC.